The rows below give T cell receptor beta chains drawn from one sample of a study of blood T cell repertoires in COVID-19. TCRdb keeps only in-frame clones here, not all; method: immunoSEQ multiplex PCR. The profile shows about 310,000 clones, 80% to 90% of them singletons. The sample consisted of peripheral blood. These receptors were collected from a man aged 50-59 years with active or convalescent COVID-19. Both conserved end residues are part of each CDR3. The D gene is left open where the match is weak. Size tells how often a clone was seen (once, few, many) or the class of an expanded clone, and some rows leave it out.

D	J	size	V	CDR3	DNA
-	TRBJ2-5	-	TRBV19	CASSWGEGETQYF	TGTGCCAGTAGTTGGGGAGAGGGAGAGACCCAGTACTTC
TRBD1	TRBJ1-4	-	TRBV11-2	CASSKDRGRFEKLFF	TGTGCCAGCAGTAAGGACAGGGGGCGGTTTGAAAAACTGTTTTTT
-	TRBJ1-2	once	TRBV15	CATSKNPGGDYGYTF	TGTGCCACCAGTAAGAACCCGGGAGGAGACTATGGCTACACCTTC
TRBD1	TRBJ1-2	-	TRBV5-1	CASSLAETGGPPLF	TGCGCCAGCAGCTTGGCGGAGACAGGGGGCCCCCCCCTCTTC
-	TRBJ2-6	-	TRBV5-6	CASRPRGSGANVLTF	TGTGCCAGCAGGCCCAGGGGATCTGGGGCCAACGTCCTGACTTTC
-	TRBJ1-5	-	TRBV6-5	CASSPQGNQPQHF	TGTGCCAGCAGCCCCCAGGGCAATCAGCCCCAGCATTTT
TRBD2	TRBJ2-7	-	TRBV7-2	CASSLIHTSGGYEQYF	TGTGCCAGCAGCTTAATCCACACTAGCGGGGGGTACGAGCAGTACTTC
-	TRBJ1-2	-	TRBV6-2/TRBV6-3	CASSSPGKAGYTF	TGTGCCAGCAGTTCTCCAGGGAAAGCTGGCTACACCTTC
-	TRBJ1-1	-	TRBV28	CASTPGTVMNTEAFF	TGTGCCAGCACTCCGGGAACAGTTATGAACACTGAAGCTTTCTTT
-	TRBJ1-3	-	TRBV9	CASSPRSSGNTIYF	TGTGCCAGCAGCCCCCGCAGCTCTGGAAACACCATATATTTT
TRBD1	TRBJ1-5	-	TRBV2	CASSRQGGDQPQHF	TGTGCCAGCAGTCGACAGGGGGGGGATCAGCCCCAGCATTTT
TRBD1	TRBJ2-7	-	TRBV19	CASSIDGTGGFDEQYF	TGTGCCAGTAGTATAGATGGGACAGGGGGGTTCGACGAGCAGTACTTC
TRBD1	TRBJ1-4	few	TRBV2	CASSSRQGTNEKLFF	TGTGCCAGCAGTTCTAGACAGGGGACTAATGAAAAACTGTTTTTT